Given below is one T cell receptor beta chain in context. Its antigen remains unidentified. The entry originates in a study of cytomegalovirus exposure and HLA in healthy donors. On the study more broadly: Researchers found that about 82% of 300 to 450 genotyped donors fell within the Caucasian-associated ancestry cluster. Notes on the study in general: Earlier analysis found most TCR beta V segments productive about 87% or about 30% of the time.

The germline CDR1 and CDR2 sequences are SSHAT and FNYEAQ (reference sequence). V lost 1 base and J 0 bases, leaving 7 bases between the germline ends. The CDR3 consists of 15 residues. Amplification used 60 Vbeta primers and 13 Jbeta primers. Libraries were prepared by immunoSEQ multiplex PCR; TCRdb keeps only in-frame clonotypes and omits some of them. Here the sample spans fewer than 85,000 clones, 65% to 75% being singletons. Donors were nominally healthy when sampled, though unrecorded immune exposures were likely. The chain employs TRBV7-7 and TRBJ1-3; D is possibly TRBD1 (5 bases). This receptor was taken from a man aged 40-49 years in good health and CMV-seropositive. The sample consisted of PBMCs. CDR3 nucleotides: TGTGCCAGCAGCTTAGACAGGTCCTCTGGAAACACCATATATTTT. This sequence encodes CASSLDRSSGNTIYF.